This T cell receptor (beta chain) was obtained from a study of blood T cell repertoires in COVID-19. Study processing details: Estimates of nucleated cell counts were drawn from the amplification of reference gene primers. Profiled with immunoSEQ multiplex PCR; TCRdb holds only in-frame clones, not every one. V, J and clone size derive from that table, while D and trimming were established from the DNA sequence. Among over 250,000 clones listed, about 89% were seen once. V was pared by 6 bases and J by 1 base, with 12 bases between. Germline loops: CDR1 KGHSH, CDR2 LQKENI. The CDR3 contains 14 residues.

The TCR was taken from a man aged 50-59 years with acute or convalescent COVID-19. The V call is TRBV18, the J call TRBJ1-1; tentative D call: TRBD1 (5 bases). Sample: peripheral blood. The CDR3 here is CASSPAGKNTEAFF. The CDR3 DNA is TGTGCCAGCTCCCCAGCAGGGAAGAACACTGAAGCTTTCTTT.